Each of the 4 T cell receptor beta chains below was sequenced from the same sample in a study of regulatory T cells in long-lasting Graves disease. Time point defined: newly diagnosed GD, antithyroid drugs for less than 3 months. PBMC-extracted RNA yielded the TCR library. The authors built TCR beta libraries using iRepertoire HTBI primers and Arm-PCR of CDR3 regions. TCRdb re-analysed the multiplex PCR reads in MiXCR, keeping a single row per CDR3 protein. This sample has approximately 350,000 distinct CDR3 sequences, with around 16% found just once. The data also belong to a second study, concerning T cells in Graves' hyperthyroidism and ophthalmopathy.

This specimen consisted of peripheral blood mononuclear cells (PBMCs), obtained at new diagnosis, from a patient treated with antithyroid drugs. The receptors come from a woman between 18 and 30 years old with Graves disease.

This clonotype was seen many times. The V and J genes are TRBV12-3 or TRBV12-4 and TRBJ2-6; D gene unclear. The CDR3 loop spans 15 amino acids. V lost 3 bases, J lost 2 bases, and 8 bases lay in between. CDR3 DNA sequence: TGTGCCAGCAGTTTGTCTGGGACTGGGGCCAACGTCCTGACTTTC. This encodes CASSLSGTGANVLTF.

This clonotype has more than one count but fewer than ten. The chain combines TRBV6-5 with TRBJ1-3; D not resolved. This CDR3 comprises 16 residues. In germline, CDR1 is MNHEY, CDR2 SVGAGI. Trimming shortened V by 0 bases and J by 2 bases, and 11 bases separated the two germline ends. The DNA for the CDR3 is TGTGCCAGCAGTTACTCGCAGGCCGGAGCTGGAAACACCATATATTTT. Its translation is CASSYSQAGAGNTIYF.

At least ten counts were recorded for this clonotype. The chain combines TRBV29-1 with TRBJ2-7; 7 positions agree with TRBD1. CDR3 size: 13 residues. From germline, CDR1 is SQVTM and CDR2 ANQGSEA. With V trimmed by 6 bases and J by 1 base, 6 bases remained unmatched. The CDR3: CSVHTGESYEQYF. The CDR3 DNA follows: TGCAGCGTCCACACAGGGGAATCCTACGAGCAGTACTTC.

This clonotype came up many times. CDR3 sequence (DNA): TGCGCCAGCAGCCCCGGGACAGGGGGCGACGAGCAGTACTTC. Encoded protein: CASSPGTGGDEQYF. The gene calls are TRBV5-1 and TRBJ2-7; TRBD1 matches at 12 bases. The CDR3 has 14 amino acids. V was clipped by 4 bases and J by 5 bases; unmatched bases: 4. The germline V gene encodes CDR1 SGHRS and CDR2 YFSETQ.